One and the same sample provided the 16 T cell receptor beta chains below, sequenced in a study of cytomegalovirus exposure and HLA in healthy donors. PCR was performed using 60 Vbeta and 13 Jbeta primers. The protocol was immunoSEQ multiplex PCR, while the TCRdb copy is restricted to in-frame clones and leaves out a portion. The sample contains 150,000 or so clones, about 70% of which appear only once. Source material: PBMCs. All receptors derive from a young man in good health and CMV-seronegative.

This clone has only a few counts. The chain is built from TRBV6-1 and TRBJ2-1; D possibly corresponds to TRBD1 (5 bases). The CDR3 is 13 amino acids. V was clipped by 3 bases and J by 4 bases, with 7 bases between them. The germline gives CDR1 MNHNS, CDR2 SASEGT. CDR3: CASSEGPYNEQFF. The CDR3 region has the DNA TGTGCCAGCAGTGAGGGGCCTTACAATGAGCAGTTCTTC.

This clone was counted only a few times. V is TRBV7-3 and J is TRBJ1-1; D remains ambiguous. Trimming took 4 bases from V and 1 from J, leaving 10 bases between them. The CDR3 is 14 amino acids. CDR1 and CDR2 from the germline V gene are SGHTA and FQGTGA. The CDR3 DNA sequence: TGTGCCAGCAGCTCCCATCCAGGGAACACTGAAGCTTTCTTT. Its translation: CASSSHPGNTEAFF.

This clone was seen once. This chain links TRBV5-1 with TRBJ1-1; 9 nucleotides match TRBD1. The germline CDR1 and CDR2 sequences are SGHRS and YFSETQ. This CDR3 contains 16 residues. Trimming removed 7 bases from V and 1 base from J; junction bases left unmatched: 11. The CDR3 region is CASSTGGENGNTEAFF. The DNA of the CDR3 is TGCGCCAGCTCCACAGGGGGCGAGAATGGGAACACTGAAGCTTTCTTT.

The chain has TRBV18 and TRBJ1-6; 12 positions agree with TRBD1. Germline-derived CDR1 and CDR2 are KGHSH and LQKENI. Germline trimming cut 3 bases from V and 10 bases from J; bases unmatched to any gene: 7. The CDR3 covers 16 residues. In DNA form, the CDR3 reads TGTGCCAGCTCACCGCGGGGACAGGGGGCGGGATCACCCCTCCACTTT. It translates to CASSPRGQGAGSPLHF.

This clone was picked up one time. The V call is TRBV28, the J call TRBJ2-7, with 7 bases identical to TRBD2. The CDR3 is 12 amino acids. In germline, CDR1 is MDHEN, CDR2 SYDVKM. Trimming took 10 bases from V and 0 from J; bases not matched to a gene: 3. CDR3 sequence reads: CATRGDSYEQYV. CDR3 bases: TGTGCCACCCGGGGGGACTCCTACGAGCAGTACGTC.

The CDR3 sequence: CASSPPTSEPYNEQFF. The CDR3 coding sequence is TGTGCCAGCAGCCCCCCGACTAGCGAGCCTTACAATGAGCAGTTCTTC. V usage is TRBV7-9 and J usage is TRBJ2-1; 8 bases align to TRBD2. The V segment lost 5 bases and the J segment 4 bases; nucleotides outside the gene matches: 10. The CDR3 length is 16 residues. Germline V gene sequence: CDR1 SEHNR, CDR2 FQNEAQ (reference sequence).

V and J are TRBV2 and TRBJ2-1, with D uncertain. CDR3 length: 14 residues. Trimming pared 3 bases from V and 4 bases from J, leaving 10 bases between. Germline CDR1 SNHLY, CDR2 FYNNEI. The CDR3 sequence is CASSDPQEYNEQFF. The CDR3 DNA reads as TGTGCCAGCAGTGATCCCCAGGAATACAATGAGCAGTTCTTC.

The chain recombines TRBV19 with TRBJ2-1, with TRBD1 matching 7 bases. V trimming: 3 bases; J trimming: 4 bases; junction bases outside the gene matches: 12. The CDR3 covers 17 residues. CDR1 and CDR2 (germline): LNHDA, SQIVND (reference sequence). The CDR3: CASSIPGTALNYNEQFF. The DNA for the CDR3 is TGTGCCAGTAGTATCCCTGGGACAGCATTAAATTACAATGAGCAGTTCTTC.

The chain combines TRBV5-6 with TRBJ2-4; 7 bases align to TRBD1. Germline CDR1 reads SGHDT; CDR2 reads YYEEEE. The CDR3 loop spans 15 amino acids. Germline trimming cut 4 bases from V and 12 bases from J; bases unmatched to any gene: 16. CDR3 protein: CASSRTSDRVHSQYF. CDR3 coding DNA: TGTGCCAGCAGCCGAACATCCGACAGGGTTCACAGTCAGTACTTC.

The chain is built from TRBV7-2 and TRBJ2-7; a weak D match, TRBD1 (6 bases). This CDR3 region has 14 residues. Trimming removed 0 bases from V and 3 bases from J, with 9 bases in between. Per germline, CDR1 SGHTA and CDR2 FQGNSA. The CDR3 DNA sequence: TGTGCCAGCAGCTTAGCCGGACAGCACTACGAGCAGTACTTC. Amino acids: CASSLAGQHYEQYF.

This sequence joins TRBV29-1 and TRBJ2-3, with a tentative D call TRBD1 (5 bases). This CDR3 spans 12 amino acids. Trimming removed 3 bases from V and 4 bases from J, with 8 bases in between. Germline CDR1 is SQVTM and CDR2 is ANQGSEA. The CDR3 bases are TGCAGCGTTGATGGGGCCGCAGATACGCAGTATTTT. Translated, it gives CSVDGAADTQYF.

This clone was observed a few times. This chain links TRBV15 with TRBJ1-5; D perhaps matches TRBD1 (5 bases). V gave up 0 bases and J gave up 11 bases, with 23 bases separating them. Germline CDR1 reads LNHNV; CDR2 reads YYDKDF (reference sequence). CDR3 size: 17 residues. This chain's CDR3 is CATSRDLRKGPSLTQHF. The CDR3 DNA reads TGTGCCACCAGCAGAGACCTTCGTAAGGGGCCCTCCCTAACCCAGCATTTT.

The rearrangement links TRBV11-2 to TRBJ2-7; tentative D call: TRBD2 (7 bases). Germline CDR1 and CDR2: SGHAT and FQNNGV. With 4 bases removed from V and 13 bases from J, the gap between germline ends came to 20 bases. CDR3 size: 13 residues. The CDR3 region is CASSWGGDKGEYF. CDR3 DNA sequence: TGTGCCAGCAGCTGGGGGGGGGACAAAGGAGAATACTTC.

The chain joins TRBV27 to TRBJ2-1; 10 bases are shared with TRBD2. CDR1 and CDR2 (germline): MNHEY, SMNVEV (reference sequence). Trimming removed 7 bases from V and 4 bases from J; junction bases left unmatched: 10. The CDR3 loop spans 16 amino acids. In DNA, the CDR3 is TGTGCCAGCACCCGTAGCGGGGGGCGAAAATACAATGAGCAGTTCTTC. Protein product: CASTRSGGRKYNEQFF.

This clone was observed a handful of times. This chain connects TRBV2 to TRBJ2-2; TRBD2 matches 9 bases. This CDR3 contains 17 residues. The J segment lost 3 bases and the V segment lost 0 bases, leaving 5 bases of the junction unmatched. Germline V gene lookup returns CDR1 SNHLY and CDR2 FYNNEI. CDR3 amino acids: CASSEARSGGYTGELFF. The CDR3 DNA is TGTGCCAGCAGTGAAGCGCGCAGCGGGGGGTACACCGGGGAGCTGTTTTTT. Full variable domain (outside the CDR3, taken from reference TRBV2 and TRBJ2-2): EPEVTQTPSHQVTQMGQEVILRCVPISNHLYFYWYRQILGQKVEFLVSFYNNEISEKSEIFDDQFSVERPDGSNFTLKIRSTKLEDSAMYFCASSEARSGGYTGELFFGEGSRLTVL.

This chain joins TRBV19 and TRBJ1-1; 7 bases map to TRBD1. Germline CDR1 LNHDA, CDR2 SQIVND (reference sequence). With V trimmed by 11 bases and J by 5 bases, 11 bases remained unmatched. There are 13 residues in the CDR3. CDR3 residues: CAGHRGEETEAFF. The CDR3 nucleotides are TGTGCCGGTCACAGGGGAGAAGAGACTGAAGCTTTCTTT.